Below, 9 T cell receptor beta chains from the same sample are listed, as sequenced in a study of T cells expressing NK-cell markers. TCRdb re-called the 5' RACE reads; one entry per CDR3 protein, DNA not given. The sample table sets out 150,000 to 200,000 distinct CDR3 sequences. The sequenced sample was blood T cells: a sorted CD56 or NKG2C T cell subset, CD4+ or CD8+ T cells, or bulk PBMC T cells (not recorded which). Receptor source: a woman aged 18-70 years in good health.

V gene TRBV29-1 combines with J gene TRBJ1-1; TCRdb designates TRBD1, a call that cannot be tested without DNA. The CDR3 is made up of 14 amino acids. CDR1 SQVTM and CDR2 ANQGSEA come from the germline V gene. CDR3: CSVTGQTMNTEAFF.

The chain combines TRBV14 with TRBJ1-3; there is no DNA to check the TCRdb D call of TRBD1. The CDR3 length is 14 residues. CDR1 SGHDN and CDR2 FVKESK come from the germline V gene. CDR3 sequence reads: CASSRQGTGNTIYF.

This chain connects TRBV18 to TRBJ2-7; the TCRdb call, TRBD1, lacks DNA for checking. The CDR3 totals 18 residues. The germline V gene encodes CDR1 KGHSH and CDR2 LQKENI. CDR3 residues: CASSPVNLGTKAAYEQYF.

The chain links TRBV7-3 to TRBJ2-3; TCRdb returns TRBD2, unconfirmable since there is no DNA. Germline V gene sequence: CDR1 SGHTA, CDR2 FQGTGA. The CDR3 loop spans 16 amino acids. The CDR3: CASSLRLAGGRDTQYF.

This chain uses TRBV7-7 with TRBJ1-5. Germline V lookup: CDR1 SSHAT, CDR2 FNYEAQ (reference sequence). The CDR3 spans 12 residues. The CDR3 region is CASIDNYQPQHF.

The J gene is TRBJ2-4, the V gene TRBV28; TCRdb reports TRBD2, a call that lacks DNA to check it against. The CDR3 runs to 17 residues. The germline CDR1 and CDR2 sequences are MDHEN and SYDVKM. CDR3: CASSLWSSGRNKNIQYF.

The rearrangement joins TRBV7-2 to TRBJ2-2; TCRdb's D call of TRBD1 is untestable without DNA. The CDR3 totals 15 residues. Germline CDR1 reads SGHTA; CDR2 reads FQGNSA. The CDR3 region is CASSSTGHYTGELFF.

The rearrangement links TRBV5-4 to TRBJ2-3. Germline CDR1 is SGHNT and CDR2 is YYREEE (reference sequence). This CDR3 has 13 residues. CDR3 loop: CASSQTRSDTQYF.

The V and J genes are TRBV18 and TRBJ2-1. The CDR3 is 14 amino acids. Germline CDR1 reads KGHSH; CDR2 reads LQKENI. The CDR3 here is CASSPTSVYNEQFF.